The clone carrying this T cell receptor (beta chain) has more than one count but fewer than ten. Its antigen is as yet unknown. Unique molecular identifiers were incorporated during preparation of the TCRbeta library. TCRdb passed the PCR reads through MiXCR, listing each CDR3 protein once. The data contain around 670,000 distinct CDR3 sequences, around 12% of them singletons. The data derive from a study of T-cell reconstitution after alpha-beta-depleted transplantation in children. Unmatched junction bases numbered 12, after V lost 5 bases and J lost 6 bases. Germline V CDR1 and CDR2: SEHNR, FQNEAQ (reference sequence). There are 15 residues in the CDR3. Findings of the study overall: Newly made T cells mostly supplied T-cell counts and diversity one year after transplant. Expanded clones from the graft, numbering several hundred, reportedly supplied alpha-beta T cells about two months after transplant. Day-60 TCRbeta diversity that was high in some patients was derived from surviving recipient T cells and thymic progenitors.

The sequences come from PBMCs, collected before TCRalphabeta/CD19-depleted stem cell transplant. The receptor comes from a girl aged 2-10 years with congenital amegakaryocytic thrombocytopenia, due to receive a stem cell transplant. V is TRBV7-9 and J is TRBJ1-1; TRBD1 matches 7 bases. The CDR3, as DNA: TGTGCCAGCAGCGCCTCACAGGGGAGTGGCGCTGAAGCTTTCTTT. It is translated as CASSASQGSGAEAFF.